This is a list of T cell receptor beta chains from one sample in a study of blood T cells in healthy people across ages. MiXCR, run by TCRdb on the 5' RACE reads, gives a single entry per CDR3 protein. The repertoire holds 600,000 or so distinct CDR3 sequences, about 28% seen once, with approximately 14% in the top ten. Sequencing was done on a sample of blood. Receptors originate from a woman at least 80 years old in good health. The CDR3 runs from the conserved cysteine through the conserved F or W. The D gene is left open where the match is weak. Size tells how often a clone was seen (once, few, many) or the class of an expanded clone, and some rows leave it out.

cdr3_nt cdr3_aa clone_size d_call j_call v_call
TGTGCCAGCAGTCCACATCTATCCACAGGGCAAGAGACCCAGTACTTC CASSPHLSTGQETQYF . . TRBJ2-5 TRBV6-5
TGCAGTGCTACCCCTTACGGGGGGAACGAGCAGTACTTC CSATPYGGNEQYF many TRBD2 TRBJ2-7 TRBV20-1
TGTGCCAGCAGCCAATCTCCTAGCGGGATATACGAGCAGTACTTC CASSQSPSGIYEQYF few TRBD2 TRBJ2-7 TRBV3-1
TGTGCCAGCAGTTACGTAGGGCCAGAAGCTTTCTTT CASSYVGPEAFF . . TRBJ1-1 TRBV6-6
TGTGCCAGCAGCTTGGACGCCTACGAGCAGTACTTC CASSLDAYEQYF many . TRBJ2-7 TRBV5-6
TGCAGTGCTTCCGGACATATTCAAGAGACCCAGTACTTC CSASGHIQETQYF many . TRBJ2-5 TRBV20-1
TGTGCCAGCAGTTTGACCGGGTCGTGGTCCTACGAGCAGTACTTC CASSLTGSWSYEQYF many . TRBJ2-7 TRBV28
TGTGCCAACTCACCGGATAATCAGCCCCAGCATTTT CANSPDNQPQHF . . TRBJ1-5 TRBV18
TGCAGTGCTAGAGTTGGTAGGGGCCTGAACTATGGCTACACCTTC CSARVGRGLNYGYTF many . TRBJ1-2 TRBV20-1
TGTGCCAGCAGCTCGGGGGTGGTAGGTGAAAAACTGTTTTTT CASSSGVVGEKLFF . . TRBJ1-4 TRBV7-8
TGTGCCAGCAGCTCCATGGTGGGGGACACGCGCGAGCAGTACTTC CASSSMVGDTREQYF . . TRBJ2-7 TRBV7-9
TGCAGTGCCGTGGTGGGGGGAGACTACGAGCAGTACTTC CSAVVGGDYEQYF many . TRBJ2-7 TRBV20-1
TGTGCCAGCAGAACGGGACAGGGGGACGACTATGGCTACACCTTC CASRTGQGDDYGYTF . TRBD1 TRBJ1-2 TRBV6-2/TRBV6-3
TGTGCCAGTAGTTCCCAAACATCTAATACGCAGTATTTT CASSSQTSNTQYF few . TRBJ2-3 TRBV19
TGTGCCACCAGGGGGCGAGGCACTGAAGCTTTCTTT CATRGRGTEAFF many TRBD1 TRBJ1-1 TRBV10-3
TGTGCCAGCAGCTGGGAAGGACAGGTTAATCAGCCCCAGCATTTT CASSWEGQVNQPQHF many TRBD1 TRBJ1-5 TRBV7-2
TGCAGCGGCCAGGGACAAGAAGAGACCCAGTACTTC CSGQGQEETQYF many . TRBJ2-5 TRBV29-1
TGTGCCAGCAGCCACGGGAGCGGAGGAATCTACGAGCAGTACTTC CASSHGSGGIYEQYF . . TRBJ2-7 TRBV7-3
TGTGCCAGCAGTTTATCGGGTACAGAACTCACTGAAGCTTTCTTT CASSLSGTELTEAFF . . TRBJ1-1 TRBV27
TGCGCCAGCAGCGAACAGGGGGGCACTGAAGCTTTCTTT CASSEQGGTEAFF . TRBD1 TRBJ1-1 TRBV5-1
TGCAGTGCTAGGGGATCAGGACAGGGTTATGAAGAGACCCAGTACTTC CSARGSGQGYEETQYF many TRBD1 TRBJ2-5 TRBV20-1
TGTGCCAGCAGACACAGGGGGCGCGGGGCTAATGAAAAACTGTTTTTT CASRHRGRGANEKLFF . TRBD1 TRBJ1-4 TRBV27
TGTGCCAGCAGCCCCAAACCGGACATCTATGGCTACACCTTC CASSPKPDIYGYTF many . TRBJ1-2 TRBV7-2
TGCGCCAGCAGCGGGACTGACTACGAGCAGTACTTC CASSGTDYEQYF many TRBD2 TRBJ2-7 TRBV18
TGTGCCAGCAGCGTGACAGGGTCTGGGGCCGACGTCCTGAGTTTC CASSVTGSGADVLSF . TRBD1 TRBJ2-6 TRBV9
TGTGCCAGCAGCGCCGGATGGGGACTCAAGCAGTATTTT CASSAGWGLKQYF . . TRBJ2-3 TRBV9
TGTGCCAGCAGCGGGGACAGGGCGGCTTTCTTT CASSGDRAAFF . TRBD1 TRBJ1-1 TRBV3-1
TGTGCCAGCAGTTCCGCCCGGACAGATTCACCCCTCCACTTT CASSSARTDSPLHF . . TRBJ1-6 TRBV28
TGCAGTGCTAGGACCCAGGGCACAGATACGCAGTATTTT CSARTQGTDTQYF many . TRBJ2-3 TRBV20-1
TGTGCCAGCAGTTTAACCGGGACAGGGGTTAACTATGGCTACACCTTC CASSLTGTGVNYGYTF . TRBD1 TRBJ1-2 TRBV27
TGTGCCAGCAGCCCCAACAGGGGCAATAATGAAAAACTGTTTTTT CASSPNRGNNEKLFF many TRBD1 TRBJ1-4 TRBV3-1
TGCAGTGCTAGGGGGGGGAATGAGCAGTTCTTC CSARGGNEQFF many TRBD2 TRBJ2-1 TRBV20-1
TGTGCCAGCACCAAGGCCCGGGGTGGGGGACAAGAGACCCAGTACTTC CASTKARGGGQETQYF . . TRBJ2-5 TRBV7-2